This T cell receptor beta chain stems from a study of blood T cell repertoires in COVID-19. About the research overall: The study drew acute and convalescent COVID-19 samples from the United States, Italy and Spain. Sample material is recorded as cDNA or gDNA derived from T cells, B-cell-depleted T cells, or PBMCs.

This CDR3 comprises 13 residues. Trimming stripped 0 bases from V and 8 bases from J, with 7 bases between. The germline V gene has CDR1 LNHNV and CDR2 YYDKDF (reference sequence). In the original analysis: Amplifying reference gene primers gave estimates of nucleated cell counts. Produced via immunoSEQ multiplex PCR; TCRdb's table is partial and in-frame only. That table is the source of V, J and clone size, and D and trimming were worked out from the DNA. The table has approximately 310,000 clones, around 86% seen once. The sequenced sample consisted of peripheral blood. The V and J genes are TRBV15 and TRBJ1-4; D is undetermined. The origin of this receptor is a man over 45 with active or convalescent COVID-19. The CDR3 DNA is TGTGCCACCAGCAGAGATAAGCCAGAAAAACTGTTTTTT. Its protein product is CATSRDKPEKLFF.